A single sample gave rise to the 12 T cell receptor beta chains below, sequenced in a study of T cells expressing NK-cell markers. Reanalyzing the 5' RACE reads, TCRdb keeps one entry per CDR3 protein, without DNA. The sample has about 450,000 distinct CDR3 sequences. The sample comprised blood T cells: a sorted CD56 or NKG2C T cell subset, CD4+ or CD8+ T cells, or bulk PBMC T cells (not recorded which). These receptors were collected from a woman aged 18 to 75 in good health.

The chain couples TRBV6-1 to TRBJ1-2. This CDR3 has 14 amino acids. Germline V gene data show CDR1 as MNHNS and CDR2 as SASEGT. CDR3 region: CASSAGRTTHGYTF.

V is TRBV12-3 or TRBV12-4 and J is TRBJ1-2; TCRdb lists TRBD1, though no DNA is available to test this call. The CDR3 runs 15 residues. The CDR3 reads CASRSPEGGTYGYTF.

CDR3: CSAPFRNEQFF. The V gene is TRBV20-1, the J gene TRBJ2-1; TCRdb names TRBD2, which stays unverified in the absence of DNA. CDR1 and CDR2 from the germline V gene are DFQATT and SNEGSKA (reference sequence). This CDR3 has 11 residues.

The chain has TRBV5-1 and TRBJ2-1; TCRdb designates TRBD1, a call that cannot be tested without DNA. This CDR3 comprises 15 residues. The germline CDR1 and CDR2 sequences are SGHRS and YFSETQ. This CDR3 reads CASSQPGTGRNEQFF.

The chain combines TRBV4-2 with TRBJ1-3. The CDR3 spans 16 residues. Germline V CDR1 and CDR2: LGHNA, YNFKEQ. CDR3 region: CASSQDRSFGRNTIYF.

The chain carries TRBV3-1 and TRBJ2-7; TCRdb lists TRBD2, though no DNA is available to test this call. Germline V gene sequence: CDR1 LGHDT, CDR2 YNNKEL (reference sequence). There are 13 residues in the CDR3. CDR3 residues: CASSPRTVYEQYF.

This chain links TRBV7-8 with TRBJ2-2; TCRdb names TRBD1, which stays unverified in the absence of DNA. The germline V gene has CDR1 SGHVS and CDR2 FQNEAQ. This CDR3 has 15 amino acids. CDR3 protein: CASRIRDLDTGELFF. Complete variable domain (other parts from reference TRBV7-8 and TRBJ2-2): GAGVSQSPRYKVAKRGQDVALRCDPISGHVSLFWYQQALGQGPEFLTYFQNEAQLDKSGLPSDRFFAERPEGSVSTLKIQRTQQEDSAVYLCASRIRDLDTGELFFGEGSRLTVL.

This rearrangement joins TRBV9 to TRBJ2-5; TCRdb reports TRBD2, a call that lacks DNA to check it against. The CDR3 extends over 16 amino acids. In germline, CDR1 is SGDLS, CDR2 YYNGEE. This CDR3 is CASSVVDLSPQETQYF.

The V call is TRBV6-1, the J call TRBJ2-2; as DNA is missing, the TRBD1 call by TCRdb cannot be tested. The CDR3 spans 15 residues. CDR1 and CDR2 (germline): MNHNS, SASEGT. CDR3 residues: CASSLPGGMLGELFF.

The CDR3: CASSSPRGTRETEAFF. V is TRBV7-2 and J is TRBJ1-1. There are 16 residues in the CDR3. Germline-derived CDR1 and CDR2 are SGHTA and FQGNSA. Based on the CDR3 plus reference TRBV7-2 and TRBJ1-1, the full variable domain is GAGVSQSPSNKVTEKGKDVELRCDPISGHTALYWYRQSLGQGLEFLIYFQGNSAPDKSGLPSDRFSAERTGGSVSTLTIQRTQQEDSAVYLCASSSPRGTRETEAFFGQGTRLTVV.

This sequence joins TRBV6-2 or TRBV6-3 and TRBJ2-1; TCRdb selects TRBD2, and the lack of DNA leaves this call unchecked. The CDR3 has 18 amino acids. Looked up from germline, CDR1 is MNHEY and CDR2 is SVGEGT. The CDR3 sequence is CASSYERGALPSYNEQFF.

This chain links TRBV20-1 with TRBJ2-5; the D call of TRBD2 rests on TCRdb alone, since no DNA is present to check it. The CDR3 covers 15 residues. Germline V lookup: CDR1 DFQATT, CDR2 SNEGSKA (reference sequence). The CDR3 sequence: CSARRAGEAQETQYF.